The next 5 T cell receptor beta chains were all read from a single sample in a study of T-cell reconstitution after alpha-beta-depleted transplantation in children. The TCRbeta library incorporated unique molecular identifiers. TCRdb re-derived calls from the PCR reads in MiXCR, one entry per CDR3 protein. The repertoire holds roughly 200,000 distinct CDR3 sequences, around 9.2% seen once, with approximately 34% in the top ten. Sequences were derived from PBMCs, mostly from graft donor cells, sampled 360 days after TCRalphabeta/CD19-depleted stem cell transplant. Receptors originate from a male patient aged 2-10 years who had a stem cell transplant for acute myeloid leukemia, so the T cells may come from the graft donor.

This clonotype showed up just a few times. J is TRBJ2-7 and V is TRBV5-1; 11 bases fit TRBD1. J gave up 4 bases and V 2 bases, and 5 bases lay outside the gene matches. The germline gives CDR1 SGHRS, CDR2 YFSETQ. This CDR3 has 15 amino acids. CDR3 sequence (DNA): TGCGCCAGCAGCTTTAGGACAGGGGGCGGGTACGAGCAGTACTTC. It codes for CASSFRTGGGYEQYF.

This clonotype was observed a handful of times. The gene calls are TRBV15 and TRBJ2-3; 8 positions agree with TRBD2. Per the germline V gene, CDR1 is LNHNV and CDR2 is YYDKDF (reference sequence). The CDR3 extends over 17 amino acids. The V segment lost 5 bases and the J segment 0 bases; nucleotides outside the gene matches: 10. The CDR3 is CATSARGLVLSTDTQYF. In DNA form, the CDR3 reads TGTGCCACCAGCGCCAGGGGACTAGTCTTAAGCACAGATACGCAGTATTTT. Supplemented by reference TRBV15 and TRBJ2-3, the full variable domain reads DAMVIQNPRYQVTQFGKPVTLSCSQTLNHNVMYWYQQKSSQAPKLLFHYYDKDFNNEADTPDNFQSRRPNTSFCFLDIRSPGLGDTAMYLCATSARGLVLSTDTQYFGPGTRLTVL.

For the CDR3, the DNA is TGCGCCAGCAGCTTGCCCGGACCGTACAATGAGCAGTTCTTC. Protein: CASSLPGPYNEQFF. This sequence joins TRBV5-1 and TRBJ2-1; no clear D. Trimming pared 1 base from V and 4 bases from J, leaving 9 bases between. Germline CDR1 is SGHRS and CDR2 is YFSETQ. The CDR3 extends over 14 amino acids.

The chain carries TRBV10-3 and TRBJ1-1; D uncertain. The CDR3 is 11 amino acids. The V end lost 8 bases, the J end lost 2 bases, and 6 bases lay between the germline ends. Germline-derived CDR1 and CDR2 are ENHRY and SYGVKD. CDR3 loop: CAIGGNTEAFF. In DNA form, the CDR3 reads TGTGCCATCGGAGGTAACACTGAAGCTTTCTTT.

Turning to this clonotype: Because it lacks the conserved phenylalanine or tryptophan at the end, this CDR3 is likely a read error. This chain links TRBV12-3 or TRBV12-4 with TRBJ1-3; D is ambiguous. This CDR3 has 15 residues. V lost 4 bases and J 0 bases, leaving 10 bases between the germline ends. Here the CDR3 DNA reads TGTGCCAGCAGTTCACAGTCTCTCTCTGGAAACACCATATATTGT. The encoded protein is CASSSQSLSGNTIYC.